The entry below describes one T cell receptor (beta chain). Its antigen is as yet unknown. Primers: 60 Vbeta forward and 13 Jbeta reverse. Methods used by the authors: Tens of millions of unique TCR beta chains, roughly 11 million of them shared, were counted by a later analysis. Assay: immunoSEQ multiplex PCR; the TCRdb copy retains only in-frame clones and omits some. The D gene and trimming were derived from the DNA, and the V and J assignments and clone size from that table. The repertoire consists of about 87,000 clones, with just under 80% occurring once and the leading ten covering roughly 3.8%. This sample is part of a study of cytomegalovirus exposure and HLA in healthy donors. Study information: Out of about 179 million T cells, an earlier analysis found around 110 million unique TCR beta sequences in total. Genotyping of nearly 400 donors showed that around 85% belonged to the Caucasian-associated ancestry cluster. Overall study results and limits: An analysis done earlier found most TCR beta V segments productive about 87% or about 30% of the time.

This TCR was recovered from a woman between 40 and 50 years old in good health and CMV-seronegative. The sample consisted of PBMCs.

Here the CDR3 reads CASSPIVLGELFF. The CDR3 DNA reads TGTGCCAGCAGCCCCATAGTCCTCGGGGAGCTGTTTTTT. This chain links TRBV7-3 with TRBJ2-2; D call uncertain. The CDR3 sequence is 13 residues long. Trimming shortened V by 5 bases and J by 7 bases, and 11 bases separated the two germline ends. CDR1 and CDR2 from the germline V gene are SGHTA and FQGTGA.